A selection of T cell receptor beta chains follows, all from one sample in a study of T-cell reconstitution after alpha-beta-depleted transplantation in children. One entry per CDR3 protein, called by TCRdb with MiXCR from the PCR reads. This table holds around 450,000 distinct CDR3 sequences, roughly 44% found once. The sequences come from PBMCs, collected before TCRalphabeta/CD19-depleted stem cell transplant. The receptor set was obtained from a girl aged 2-10 years with aplastic anemia, due to receive a stem cell transplant. Both conserved end residues are part of each CDR3. The order of the fields is V gene, CDR3 protein.

>TRBV2
CASSQHEIPDGEQFF
>TRBV7-9
CASSFPLANTGELFF
>TRBV27
CTSSLVGGANVLTF
>TRBV6-5
CASSYSTGQGMGGYTF
>TRBV12-3/TRBV12-4
CASSKTGPQPQHF
>TRBV6-1
CASSQGLAGVREQFF
>TRBV20-1
CSAPGLAGKGDTQYF
>TRBV12-3/TRBV12-4
CASSLSGGRQPQHF
>TRBV27
CASSLSAYSYNEQFF
>TRBV4-2
CASSQASGAIDEQFF
>TRBV20-1
CSAKTGMVETQYF
>TRBV6-1
CASSELQANTEAFF
>TRBV20-1
CSAETSGNAYEQYF